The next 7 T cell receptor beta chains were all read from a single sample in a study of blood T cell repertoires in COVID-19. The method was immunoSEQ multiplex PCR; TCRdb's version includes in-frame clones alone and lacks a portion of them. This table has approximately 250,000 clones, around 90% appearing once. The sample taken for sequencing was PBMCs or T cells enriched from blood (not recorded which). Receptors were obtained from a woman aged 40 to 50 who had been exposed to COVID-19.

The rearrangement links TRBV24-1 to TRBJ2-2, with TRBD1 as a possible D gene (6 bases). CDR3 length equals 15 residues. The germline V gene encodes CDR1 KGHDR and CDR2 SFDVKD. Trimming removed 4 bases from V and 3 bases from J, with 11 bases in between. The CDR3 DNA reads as TGTGCCACCAGTGAACCTCGACAGGACACCGGGGAGCTGTTTTTT. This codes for CATSEPRQDTGELFF.

The CDR3 DNA is TGTGCCAGCAGTGTTGGGCGTCAGGACTATGGCTACACCTTC. This sequence encodes CASSVGRQDYGYTF. The J gene is TRBJ1-2, the V gene TRBV2; D is uncertain. The CDR3 has 14 residues. Germline values: CDR1 SNHLY, CDR2 FYNNEI. Trimming pared 4 bases from V and 3 bases from J, leaving 12 bases between.

DNA for the CDR3: TGTGCCAGCAGCGCGGGTGGGGGGAACCCCTACGAGCAGTACTTC. It is translated as CASSAGGGNPYEQYF. The J gene is TRBJ2-7, the V gene TRBV9; tentative D call: TRBD2 (6 bases). This CDR3 contains 15 residues. In germline, CDR1 is SGDLS, CDR2 YYNGEE. The V end lost 3 bases, the J end lost 2 bases, and 15 bases lay between the germline ends.

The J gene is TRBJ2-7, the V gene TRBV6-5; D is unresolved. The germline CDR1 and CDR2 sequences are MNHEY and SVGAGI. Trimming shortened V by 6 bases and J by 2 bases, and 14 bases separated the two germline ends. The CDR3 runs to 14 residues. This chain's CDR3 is CASRFSSLTYEQYV. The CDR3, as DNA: TGTGCCAGCAGGTTCTCGAGCCTTACCTACGAGCAGTACGTC.

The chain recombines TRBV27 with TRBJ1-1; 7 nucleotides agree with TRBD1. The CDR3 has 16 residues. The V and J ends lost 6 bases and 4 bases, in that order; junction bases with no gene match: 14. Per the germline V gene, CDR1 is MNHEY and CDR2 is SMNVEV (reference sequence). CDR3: CASSRITGAFGTEAFF. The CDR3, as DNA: TGTGCCAGCAGCCGGATTACAGGGGCGTTTGGCACTGAAGCTTTCTTT.

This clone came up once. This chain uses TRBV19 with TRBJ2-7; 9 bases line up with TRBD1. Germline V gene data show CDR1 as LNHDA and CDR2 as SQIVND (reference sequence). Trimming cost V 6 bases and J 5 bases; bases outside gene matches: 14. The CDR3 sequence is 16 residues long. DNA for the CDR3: TGTGCCAGTAGACCCGGGTTCACAGGGGGCATCAACGAGCAGTACTTC. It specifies CASRPGFTGGINEQYF.

The CDR3 bases are TGTGCCAGTAGTGACTGGACAGCATACCAGAACACTGAAGCTTTCTTT. Its translation: CASSDWTAYQNTEAFF. The J gene is TRBJ1-1, the V gene TRBV19; D is perhaps TRBD1 (6 bases). Germline lookup yields CDR1 LNHDA and CDR2 SQIVND (reference sequence). This CDR3 comprises 16 residues. Trimming cost V 5 bases and J 1 base, with 17 bases left between them. Drawing the rest from reference TRBV19 and TRBJ1-1, the complete variable domain is DGGITQSPKYLFRKEGQNVTLSCEQNLNHDAMYWYRQDPGQGLRLIYYSQIVNDFQKGDIAEGYSVSREKKESFPLTVTSAQKNPTAFYLCASSDWTAYQNTEAFFGQGTRLTVV.